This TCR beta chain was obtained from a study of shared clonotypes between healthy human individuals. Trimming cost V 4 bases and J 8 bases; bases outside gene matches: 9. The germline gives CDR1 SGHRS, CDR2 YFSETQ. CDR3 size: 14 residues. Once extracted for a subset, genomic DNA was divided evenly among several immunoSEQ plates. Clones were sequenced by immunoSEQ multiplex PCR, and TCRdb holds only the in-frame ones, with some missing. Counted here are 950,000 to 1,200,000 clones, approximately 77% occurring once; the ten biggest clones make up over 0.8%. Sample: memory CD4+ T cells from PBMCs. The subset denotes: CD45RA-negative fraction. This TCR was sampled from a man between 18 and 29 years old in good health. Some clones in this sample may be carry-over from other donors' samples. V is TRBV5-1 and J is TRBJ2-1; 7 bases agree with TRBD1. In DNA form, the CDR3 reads TGCGCCAGCAGCCCCCGGGACAGATGGGATGAGCAGTTCTTC. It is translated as CASSPRDRWDEQFF.